This T cell receptor beta chain was identified in a study of human T cells and chemical hapten exposure. Study information: Variation in per-sample TCR yields came mainly from small pooled library volume differences.

This clonotype was detected many times. TCRdb independently ran MiXCR on the RACE reads; one entry per CDR3 protein. The data show approximately 100,000 distinct CDR3 sequences, with 9% to 9.5% seen just once and 2.5% to 3.5% held by the top ten. Stated time point: patch test 2, 6 weeks after DPC sensitization. Regarding treatment: therapeutic diphenylcyclopropenone sensitization with weekly scalp DPC. The CDR3 is 14 residues long. V was trimmed by 3 bases and J by 0 bases, leaving 9 bases between them. Sequenced here: whole blood, sampled in connection with sensitization to the hapten diphenylcyclopropenone (DPC). The chain is built from TRBV12-3 or TRBV12-4 and TRBJ2-7, with D hard to call. This receptor was taken from a woman between 35 and 50 years old with alopecia areata. Some clones in this sample may be carry-over from other donors' samples. The CDR3 bases are TGTGCCAGCAGTTTTGGGCAGTTCTCCTACGAGCAGTACTTC. Amino acid sequence: CASSFGQFSYEQYF.